This T cell receptor (beta chain) emerged from a study of cytomegalovirus exposure and HLA in healthy donors (dated by TCRdb to 2016 to 2017). General notes on the study: An earlier analysis of several hundred of the donors reported about 260 Gb of sequence data and 95 million to 130 million unique TCR beta sequences obtained from about 170 million T cells. Typing coverage differed by locus: A, B, C, DRB1 and DQB1 were typed in roughly 620-630 donors, DQA1 in about 550, DPA1 in approximately 610, and DPB1 in 472. Every discovery cohort repertoire had been produced on one sequencing platform. The later analysis used no new phenotypic data to find candidate immune exposures, relying instead on TCR beta sequences and their occurrence across donors. Donor age, sex, ethnicity and CMV serostatus were collected together with the repertoire data. An earlier analysis of around 580 of the donors used high-throughput TCR beta sequencing to judge whether each TCR beta V gene segment behaved as functional or pseudogenic. A later genetic analysis took genome-wide SNP genotypes for about 55% of the roughly 670 donors and used that subset as a discovery cohort. Around 320 gigabases of sequencing data and around 87 million unique TCR sequences were included in an early release covering roughly 600 HLA-typed donors. The aim of the study was to test whether cataloging public T cell receptors could identify signatures of past pathogen exposure. The study combined high-throughput TCR immunosequencing, statistical association of individual TCRs with disease status, and machine learning to predict cytomegalovirus infection status. Roughly 5 DR-DQ haplotypes were handled as single units for association and clustering, since linkage in the cohort was strong. Among the roughly 390 genotyped donors, around 81% belonged to the genetic ancestry cluster associated with self-reported Caucasian donors. Using immunosequencing, the study profiled T cell repertoires from 666 subjects and related those repertoires to cytomegalovirus serostatus. A later analysis re-examined previously published TCR beta repertoires from more than 550 donors and added high-resolution HLA genotyping to investigate patterns of TCR occurrence. Across approximately 420 genotyped donors of the cohort, an average of approximately 240,000 unique TCR beta nucleotide sequences per donor were sequenced, and approximately 17% of those sequences were non-productive. Both class I and class II loci were covered by HLA typing, at four-digit resolution. A separate validation cohort of over 95 different subjects was used in addition to the approximately 700-subject first cohort.

The research as a whole found: The authors suggested that the approach could potentially be extended to other disease states and immunological phenotypes. A later analysis reported that several top co-occurrence clusters appeared linked to parvovirus B19, influenza, CMV and Epstein-Barr virus. In vitro tests confirmed that a few of the cytomegalovirus-associated TCR beta chains recognize cytomegalovirus antigens. A further reported finding was that TCR beta sequences accurately predicted the HLA-A and HLA-B alleles for most subjects in the first cohort. Some IMGT-functional V segments, including TRBV6-2 and TRBV6-3, could not be told apart with the 87-base-pair reads, so those segments were excluded. While some public TCRs were present in many individuals, most TCR sequences turned up only very rarely across donors. V-gene and J-gene trimming of TCR beta chains was associated with a missense DCLRE1C variant in a later genetic analysis, and the association was replicated in an independent cohort. Cytomegalovirus status was reported to be diagnosed by the classifier with high specificity and sensitivity in both the original and validation cohorts. A cluster of highly shared sequence variants was judged likely to be a technical artifact of the sequencing pipeline. Roughly uniform sequencing depth across donors was assumed in presence/absence analyses, although this assumption may not hold. Immune exposure information for the cohort was limited to CMV serostatus. When HLA alleles, especially DR and DQ, strongly co-occurred, attributing TCR associations to individual alleles was difficult. This cohort had only TCR beta chains sequenced, and the lack of alpha or paired-chain data limited which features could be detected. A later analysis associated roughly 17,000 TCR beta sequences with specific HLA alleles at a false discovery rate of 0.05. A total of roughly 160 TCR beta chains were listed by the study as associated with cytomegalovirus. A later genetic analysis reported fewer N-insertions in productive TCRs among donors in an Asian-associated ancestry cluster than the roughly 670-donor mean. Because counts were too low, seventeen rarely observed V segments, including chromosome 9 orphons, were excluded from the earlier analysis of several hundred of the donors. In a later analysis, TCR association rates were found to vary across HLA loci, with the most associated TCRs seen for DRB1 alleles and the fewest for HLA-C alleles. A later analysis found that HLA-associated TCR beta chains were more clonally expanded and had lower generation probabilities than equally common non-associated chains. Because some donors lacked HLA typing at each locus, the association tests relied only on the typed subset. In a later analysis, most CMV-associated TCR beta chains were found to appear HLA-restricted, with HLA associations seemingly driven largely by CMV exposure. An earlier analysis of 587 of the donors showed that most TCR beta V segments appeared in productive rearrangements either about 87% or about 30% of the time, which broadly matched IMGT annotations. Linkage disequilibrium might explain the correlated functional status among segregating V segments, but an unknown experimental factor could not be excluded.

For CDR1 and CDR2, the germline V gene lists MDHEN and SYDVKM. The CDR3 numbers 15 residues from cysteine through phenylalanine. Only the CDR3 portion is preserved as DNA: 45 bases, with reading frame beginning at the first base. Trimming removed 3 bases from V and 2 bases from J; the gene matches leave 5 bases unexplained. The library was obtained by the immunoSEQ multiplex PCR assay. For the multiplex PCR, a mixture combining 60 forward primers for TCR Vbeta segments and 13 reverse primers for TCR Jbeta segments was used. The CDR3 region of rearranged TCR beta genes was amplified from genomic DNA by a multiplex PCR assay. Amplified TCR beta libraries were sequenced as 87-base-pair reads on the Illumina HiSeq System. In the authors' own workflow: Across the 640 or so repertoires, a later analysis counted 75 million to 90 million unique TCR beta chains, roughly 11 million of which were shared by at least two donors. A nearest-neighbor algorithm error-corrected the raw reads and collapsed the reads into unique sequences, merging closely related sequences to remove PCR and sequencing errors. Alignment of CDR3 sequences to IMGT reference sequences was used to assign V, D and J gene segments. For a sequence to be retained, a match of at least six nucleotides was required to both a V gene segment and a J gene segment. A rearrangement was called productive if the CDR3 had no stop codons and remained in frame with V and J, and every other rearrangement was called non-productive. Following IMGT convention, CDR3 was defined as the stretch from the second conserved V-encoded cysteine to the conserved J-encoded phenylalanine. The earlier analysis of approximately 590 of the donors excluded any sequence lacking an unambiguous match to a single V gene segment. An earlier analysis of 500 to 600 of the donors classified V segments as functional when productive rearrangements were above 56.7% and as segregating when the standard deviation between donors was above 5%. A statistical classification framework was developed to diagnose cytomegalovirus status using the catalog of TCR beta chain sequences. In a later analysis, TCR nucleotide sequences were compared against IMGT/GENE-DB human TR gene sequences so that V and J genes could be assigned. The TCRdist pipeline was used in a later analysis to assign CDR3 sequences and most-parsimonious VDJ recombination scenarios. A later analysis defined each TCR beta chain by its CDR3 amino acid sequence plus V-gene family, and excluded reads lacking a unique V-gene family. In a later analysis, nearly 600 highly shared, low-generation-probability nucleotide sequences were removed to address suspected cross-contamination and a sequencing artifact. In a later analysis, a clonal expansion index for each public chain was calculated from normalized within-repertoire ranks of inferred template counts. In a later analysis, generation probabilities were computed with a VDJ recombination model fitted to out-of-frame rearrangements, and the resulting probabilities were checked against IGoR. In a later analysis, hypergeometric tests were used to score TCR-TCR, TCR-HLA and TCR-CMV co-occurrence, with a repertoire-size bias correction applied to TCR pairs. To estimate false discovery rates, a later analysis permuted the HLA or CMV assignments 20 times. In a later analysis, co-occurring TCRs were grouped using DBSCAN, and TCRdist sequence similarity was added for clustering within HLA-allele-positive subsets. Repertoires with fewer than 30,000 or more than 120,000 public chains, plus five repertoires with anomalous nucleotide sharing, were excluded from co-occurrence clustering. In its TCRdb copy, this immuneACCESS table keeps in-frame sequences only and misses some clones. Where compared with another copy, unresolved V genes explain less than half of these, and the others have no known cause. V and J calls and clone size follow that table, whereas D and trimming were derived from the DNA. The sample contains approximately 27,000 clones, about 62% of them found a single time. Around two fifths of the sample lies in the top ten.

The cohort comprised several hundred healthy bone marrow donors. All cohort members were sampled while nominally healthy, although unrecorded immune exposures were likely present. The donor was CMV seropositive and belonged to the group of 250 to 350 seropositive cohort members. Every donor gave a peripheral blood sample, and the peripheral blood mononuclear cells from that sample were used for TCR beta sequencing. The Qiagen DNeasy Blood Extraction Kit was used to extract genomic DNA from the blood cell samples. Regarding this clone: The target of this receptor is not known. No clone much larger than this one lies a single base away; base qualities are absent. Other DNA sequences in the sample encode the same CDR3.

The sequenced sample consisted of PBMCs. The chain is made from TRBV28 and TRBJ2-3; 7 bases in the junction line up with TRBD2. The origin of this receptor is a male donor in good health and CMV-seropositive. The CDR3 has the sequence CASSLPSGLTDTQYF. The base sequence is TGTGCCAGCAGTTTGCCTAGCGGACTCACAGATACGCAGTATTTT.